These 18 T cell receptor beta chains were all obtained from the same sample, sequenced in a study of blood T cell repertoires in COVID-19. Libraries were prepared by immunoSEQ multiplex PCR; TCRdb keeps only in-frame clonotypes and omits some of them. Of around 97,000 clones in the sample, 80% to 90% were seen once. The sample was peripheral blood. All receptors derive from a human donor in a cohort sampled during active COVID-19.

The gene calls are TRBV27 and TRBJ2-5, with 8 positions matching TRBD2. V lost 6 bases and J lost 3; bases outside the gene matches: 12. This CDR3 has 16 residues. Germline lookup yields CDR1 MNHEY and CDR2 SMNVEV (reference sequence). CDR3 in amino acids: CASSPLRAGAEETQYF. The CDR3 DNA follows: TGTGCCAGCAGCCCCCTTAGAGCGGGGGCAGAAGAGACCCAGTACTTC.

V and J are TRBV12-5 and TRBJ1-1, with 10 bases identical to TRBD1. The CDR3 sequence is 13 residues long. J gave up 4 bases and V 6 bases, and 2 bases lay outside the gene matches. Germline V gene sequence: CDR1 LGHNT, CDR2 FRNRAP. CDR3 region: CASGRDRGTEAFF. CDR3 DNA: TGTGCTAGTGGCCGGGACAGGGGCACTGAAGCTTTCTTT. Using reference TRBV12-5 and TRBJ1-1 for the parts outside the CDR3, the full variable domain is DARVTQTPRHKVTEMGQEVTMRCQPILGHNTVFWYRQTMMQGLELLAYFRNRAPLDDSGMPKDRFSAEMPDATLATLKIQPSEPRDSAVYFCASGRDRGTEAFFGQGTRLTVV.

The chain recombines TRBV7-9 with TRBJ2-7; TRBD2 matches at 8 bases. This CDR3 contains 13 residues. Germline lookup yields CDR1 SEHNR and CDR2 FQNEAQ (reference sequence). With V trimmed by 3 bases and J by 5 bases, 3 bases remained unmatched. CDR3 sequence reads: CASSLTSDHEQYF. The CDR3 DNA is TGTGCCAGCAGCTTGACTAGCGACCACGAGCAGTACTTC.

The genes are TRBV2 and TRBJ1-1; D is perhaps TRBD1 (6 bases). CDR3 size: 16 residues. V shed 2 bases and J shed 0 bases, with 13 bases lying between them. Per the germline V gene, CDR1 is SNHLY and CDR2 is FYNNEI. The CDR3 sequence is CASSELLGQLNTEAFF. The CDR3 DNA reads TGTGCCAGCAGTGAATTGTTGGGACAACTGAACACTGAAGCTTTCTTT.

The chain has TRBV15 and TRBJ1-2, with D unresolved. Germline V CDR1 and CDR2: LNHNV, YYDKDF (reference sequence). V lost 0 bases to trimming and J lost 5 bases, with 10 bases between them. This CDR3 is built from 14 residues. The CDR3: CATSRDGSGYGYTF. The CDR3 coding sequence is TGTGCCACCAGCAGAGATGGGAGTGGGTATGGCTACACCTTC.

This chain uses TRBV9 with TRBJ2-5, with TRBD2 matching 8 bases. V dropped 5 bases and J dropped 1; count of bases not matched to a gene: 4. Germline V CDR1 and CDR2: SGDLS, YYNGEE. The CDR3 consists of 14 residues. CDR3 sequence reads: CASSYAGGQETQYF. The CDR3 region has the DNA TGTGCCAGCAGTTACGCGGGGGGCCAAGAGACCCAGTACTTC.

The gene calls are TRBV28 and TRBJ2-1; 7 positions match TRBD2. The germline gives CDR1 MDHEN, CDR2 SYDVKM. This CDR3 has 16 amino acids. The V gene end was trimmed by 5 bases and the J gene end by 1 base; junction bases not matched to a gene: 8. The CDR3 protein is CASSPLGLVSYNEQFF. CDR3 coding DNA: TGTGCCAGCAGTCCGCTTGGACTAGTGTCCTACAATGAGCAGTTCTTC.

The rearrangement links TRBV5-1 to TRBJ1-1; tentative D call: TRBD1 (5 bases). Germline CDR1 SGHRS, CDR2 YFSETQ. The CDR3 spans 15 residues. The V and J ends lost 0 bases and 4 bases respectively, with 13 bases between them. Here the CDR3 reads CASSLVAGPGTEAFF. For the CDR3, the DNA is TGCGCCAGCAGCTTGGTGGCAGGGCCCGGCACTGAAGCTTTCTTT.

The V and J genes are TRBV5-6 and TRBJ1-4; 10 bases align to TRBD1. This CDR3 comprises 16 residues. The germline V gene encodes CDR1 SGHDT and CDR2 YYEEEE. V was pared by 0 bases and J by 5 bases, with 4 bases of the junction left unmatched. The CDR3 sequence: CASSLGQGAINEKLFF. CDR3 sequence (DNA): TGTGCCAGCAGCTTGGGACAGGGGGCGATCAATGAAAAACTGTTTTTT.

The table lists this clone with a count of one. The chain combines TRBV5-8 with TRBJ1-6; D unclear. The CDR3 consists of 12 residues. Trimming stripped 2 bases from V and 9 bases from J, with 6 bases between. From germline, CDR1 is SGHTS and CDR2 YDEGEE. The CDR3: CASSFGFSPLHF. The DNA of the CDR3 is TGTGCCAGCAGCTTCGGGTTTTCACCCCTCCACTTT.

The V call is TRBV5-1, the J call TRBJ2-2; 10 bases map to TRBD2. The V gene's germline CDR1 is SGHRS and CDR2 YFSETQ. CDR3 length: 17 residues. V gave up 0 bases and J gave up 5 bases; unmatched junction bases: 7. The CDR3 sequence is CASSLASGRAGTGELFF. As DNA, the CDR3 is TGCGCCAGCAGCTTGGCGAGCGGGAGGGCCGGGACCGGGGAGCTGTTTTTT.

This clone came up once. The CDR3 DNA is TGTGCCAGCAGCCCGGCGGGAGGACGGGCAGATACGCAGTATTTT. It specifies CASSPAGGRADTQYF. The chain combines TRBV7-2 with TRBJ2-3, with 8 bases identical to TRBD2. V was pared by 5 bases and J by 4 bases, with 8 bases of the junction left unmatched. CDR3 length: 15 residues. Per the germline V gene, CDR1 is SGHTA and CDR2 is FQGNSA. Using reference TRBV7-2 and TRBJ2-3 for the parts outside the CDR3, the full variable domain is GAGVSQSPSNKVTEKGKDVELRCDPISGHTALYWYRQSLGQGLEFLIYFQGNSAPDKSGLPSDRFSAERTGGSVSTLTIQRTQQEDSAVYLCASSPAGGRADTQYFGPGTRLTVL.

The chain links TRBV3-1 (or the pseudogene TRBV3-2) to TRBJ2-7, with 10 bases aligning to TRBD2. This CDR3 is built from 15 residues. The V and J ends lost 1 base and 1 base, in that order; junction bases with no gene match: 1. CDR1 is LGHDT and CDR2 is YNNKEL in the germline V gene (reference sequence). CDR3 sequence: CASSQGTSGSYEQYF. The CDR3 coding sequence is TGTGCCAGCAGCCAAGGGACTAGCGGTTCCTACGAGCAGTACTTC.

This chain joins TRBV28 and TRBJ2-2; TRBD1 matches at 7 bases. Germline assignment: CDR1 MDHEN and CDR2 SYDVKM. This CDR3 is 16 amino acids long. V gave up 10 bases and J gave up 1 base; unmatched junction bases: 12. CDR3 residues: CATHRSGTVNTGELFF. As DNA, the CDR3 is TGTGCCACCCACCGATCCGGGACAGTGAACACCGGGGAGCTGTTTTTT.

V gene TRBV10-1 combines with J gene TRBJ1-3; TRBD1 might be the D (6 bases). V gave up 8 bases and J gave up 0 bases, with 23 bases separating them. Germline CDR1 reads WNHNN; CDR2 reads SYGVQD (reference sequence). This CDR3 region has 18 residues. CDR3 residues: CASLQAQGRPSSGNTIYF. In DNA, the CDR3 is TGCGCCAGCCTACAAGCCCAGGGGCGCCCGAGCTCTGGAAACACCATATATTTT.

This clone has only a few counts. This chain uses TRBV7-9 with TRBJ2-3, with TRBD2 as a possible D gene (6 bases). The V gene's germline CDR1 is SEHNR and CDR2 FQNEAQ (reference sequence). The CDR3 loop spans 15 amino acids. The V and J ends lost 7 bases and 6 bases respectively, with 20 bases between them. CDR3 in amino acids: CASTLSRGLLDTQYF. The CDR3 DNA is TGTGCCAGCACCCTCTCCCGGGGGTTGTTGGATACGCAGTATTTT.

CDR3 sequence: CASSLGGSGEKLFF. As DNA, the CDR3 is TGCGCCAGCAGCTTGGGTGGGAGCGGTGAAAAACTGTTTTTT. The chain uses TRBV5-1 and TRBJ1-4; D gene unclear. Trimming shortened V by 0 bases and J by 7 bases, and 10 bases separated the two germline ends. This CDR3 region has 14 residues. CDR1 SGHRS and CDR2 YFSETQ come from the germline V gene.

The J gene is TRBJ2-1, the V gene TRBV19; TRBD2 agrees at 9 bases. The CDR3 consists of 15 residues. Germline V gene lookup returns CDR1 LNHDA and CDR2 SQIVND (reference sequence). The V segment lost 4 bases and the J segment 3 bases; nucleotides outside the gene matches: 4. For the CDR3, the DNA is TGTGCCAGTAGTAACCTAGCGGGGTTCTACAATGAGCAGTTCTTC. Protein product: CASSNLAGFYNEQFF.